This T cell receptor beta chain was captured in a study of cytomegalovirus exposure and HLA in healthy donors. Study-level results: Cytomegalovirus status was reportedly diagnosed by the classifier with high sensitivity and specificity.

Sequenced by immunoSEQ multiplex PCR; TCRdb stores in-frame clones only, minus some. Among approximately 270,000 clones listed, over 75% were seen once. With V trimmed by 5 bases and J by 2 bases, 14 bases remained unmatched. The CDR3 totals 17 residues. The germline gives CDR1 MDHEN, CDR2 SYDVKM. Only one count was recorded for this clone. Its antigen is unknown. Sequencing was carried out using PBMCs. J is TRBJ2-7 and V is TRBV28; 8 nucleotides agree with TRBD2. The source of this sequence is a man aged 18 to 30 in good health and CMV-seropositive. The CDR3 sequence is CASSPSRGAGEAYEQYF. The CDR3, as DNA: TGTGCCAGCAGTCCGAGTCGAGGAGCGGGAGAAGCCTACGAGCAGTACTTC.